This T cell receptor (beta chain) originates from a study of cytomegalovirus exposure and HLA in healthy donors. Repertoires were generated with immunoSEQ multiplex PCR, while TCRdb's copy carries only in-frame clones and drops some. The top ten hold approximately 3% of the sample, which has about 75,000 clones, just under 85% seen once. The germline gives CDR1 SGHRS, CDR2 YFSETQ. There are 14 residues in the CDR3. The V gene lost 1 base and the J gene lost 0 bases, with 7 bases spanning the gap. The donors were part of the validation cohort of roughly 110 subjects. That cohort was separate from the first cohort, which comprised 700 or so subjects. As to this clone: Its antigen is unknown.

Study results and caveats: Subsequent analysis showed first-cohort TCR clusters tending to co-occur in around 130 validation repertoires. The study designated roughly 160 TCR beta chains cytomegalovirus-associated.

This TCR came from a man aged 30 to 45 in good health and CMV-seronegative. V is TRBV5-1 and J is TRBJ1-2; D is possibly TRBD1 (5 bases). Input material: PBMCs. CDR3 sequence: CASSLRQPNYGYTF. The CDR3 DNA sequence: TGCGCCAGCAGCTTGCGACAGCCTAACTATGGCTACACCTTC.